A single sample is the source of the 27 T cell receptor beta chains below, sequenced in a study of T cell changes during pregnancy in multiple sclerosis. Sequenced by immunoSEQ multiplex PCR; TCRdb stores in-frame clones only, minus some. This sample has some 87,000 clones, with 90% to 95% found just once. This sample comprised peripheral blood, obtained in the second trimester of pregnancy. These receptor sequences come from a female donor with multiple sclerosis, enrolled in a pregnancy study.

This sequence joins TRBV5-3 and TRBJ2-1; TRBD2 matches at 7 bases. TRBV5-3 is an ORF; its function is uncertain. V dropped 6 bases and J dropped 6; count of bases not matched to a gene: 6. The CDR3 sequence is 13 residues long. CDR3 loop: CARTLTSCNEQFF. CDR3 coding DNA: TGTGCCAGAACTTTGACTAGCTGCAATGAGCAGTTCTTC.

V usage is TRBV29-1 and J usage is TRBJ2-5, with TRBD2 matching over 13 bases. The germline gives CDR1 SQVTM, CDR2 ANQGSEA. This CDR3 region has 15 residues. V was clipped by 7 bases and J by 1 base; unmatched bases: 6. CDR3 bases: TGCAGCGCCCCCGGGACTAGCGGGACCCAAGAGACCCAGTACTTC. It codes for CSAPGTSGTQETQYF.

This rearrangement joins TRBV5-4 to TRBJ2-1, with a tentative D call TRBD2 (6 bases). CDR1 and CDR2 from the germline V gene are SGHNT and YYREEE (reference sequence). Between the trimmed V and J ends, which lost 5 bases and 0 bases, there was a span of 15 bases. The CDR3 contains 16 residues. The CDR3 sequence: CASSFGTLSSYNEQFF. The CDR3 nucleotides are TGTGCCAGCAGTTTTGGGACTCTAAGCTCCTACAATGAGCAGTTCTTC.

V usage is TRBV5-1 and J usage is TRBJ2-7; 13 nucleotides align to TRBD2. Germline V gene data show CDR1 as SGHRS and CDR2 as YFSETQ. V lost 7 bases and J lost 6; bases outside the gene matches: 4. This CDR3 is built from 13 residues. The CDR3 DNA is TGCGCCAGCGGACTAGCGGGAGTCCCCGAGCAGTACTTC. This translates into CASGLAGVPEQYF.

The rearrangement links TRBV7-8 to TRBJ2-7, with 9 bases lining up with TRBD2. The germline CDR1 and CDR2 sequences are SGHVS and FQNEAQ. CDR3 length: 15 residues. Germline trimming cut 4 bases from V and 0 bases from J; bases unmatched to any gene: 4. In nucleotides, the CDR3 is TGTGCCAGCAGCTCCGGGACTAGCCCCTCCTACGAGCAGTACTTC. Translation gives CASSSGTSPSYEQYF.

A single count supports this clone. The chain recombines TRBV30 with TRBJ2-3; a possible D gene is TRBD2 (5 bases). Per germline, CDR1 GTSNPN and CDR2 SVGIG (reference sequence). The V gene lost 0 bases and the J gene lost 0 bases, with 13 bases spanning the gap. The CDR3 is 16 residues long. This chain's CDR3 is CAWSVGAGPSTDTQYF. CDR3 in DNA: TGTGCCTGGAGTGTAGGTGCGGGTCCGAGCACAGATACGCAGTATTTT. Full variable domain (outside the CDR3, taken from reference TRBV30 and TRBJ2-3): SQTIHQWPATLVQPVGSPLSLECTVEGTSNPNLYWYRQAAGRGLQLLFYSVGIGQISSEVPQNLSASRPQDRQFILSSKKLLLSDSGFYLCAWSVGAGPSTDTQYFGPGTRLTVL.

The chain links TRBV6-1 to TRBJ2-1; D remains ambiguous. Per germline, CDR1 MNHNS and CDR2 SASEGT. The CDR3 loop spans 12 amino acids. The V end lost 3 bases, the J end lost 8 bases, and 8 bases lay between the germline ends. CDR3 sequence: CASSERIHEQFF. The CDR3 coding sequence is TGTGCCAGCAGTGAGAGGATCCATGAGCAGTTCTTC.

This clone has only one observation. CDR3 nucleotides: TGTGCCAGCAGCTTAGCCATAAGGAGGGCCGATGAGCAGTTCTTC. Translating gives CASSLAIRRADEQFF. The chain carries TRBV7-9 and TRBJ2-1, with a tentative D call TRBD2 (6 bases). The CDR3 is made up of 15 amino acids. CDR1 and CDR2 (germline): SEHNR, FQNEAQ (reference sequence). Trimming stripped 0 bases from V and 8 bases from J, with 14 bases between.

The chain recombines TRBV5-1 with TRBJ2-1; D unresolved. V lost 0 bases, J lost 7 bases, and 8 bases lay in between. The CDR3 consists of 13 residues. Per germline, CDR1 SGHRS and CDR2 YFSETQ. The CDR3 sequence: CASSLDISNEQFF. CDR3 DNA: TGCGCCAGCAGCTTGGATATATCTAATGAGCAGTTCTTC.

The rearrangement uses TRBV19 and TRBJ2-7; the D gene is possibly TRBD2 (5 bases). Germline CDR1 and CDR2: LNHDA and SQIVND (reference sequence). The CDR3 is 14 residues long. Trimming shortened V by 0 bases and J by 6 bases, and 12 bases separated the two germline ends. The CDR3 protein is CASSIDSFRGEQYF. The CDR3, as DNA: TGTGCCAGTAGTATAGACTCTTTCCGGGGCGAGCAGTACTTC.

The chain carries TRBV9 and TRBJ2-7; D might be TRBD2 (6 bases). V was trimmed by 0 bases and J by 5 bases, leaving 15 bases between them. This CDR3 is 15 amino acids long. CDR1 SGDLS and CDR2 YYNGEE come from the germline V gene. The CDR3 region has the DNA TGTGCCAGCAGCGTAGGGGCGGGAAGGCGGGACGAGCAGTACTTC. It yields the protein CASSVGAGRRDEQYF.

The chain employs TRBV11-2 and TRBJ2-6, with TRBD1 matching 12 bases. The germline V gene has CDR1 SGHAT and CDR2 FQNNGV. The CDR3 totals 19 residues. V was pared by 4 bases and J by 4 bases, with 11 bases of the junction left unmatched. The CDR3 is CASSSFIRDRGLGANVLTF. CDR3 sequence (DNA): TGTGCCAGCAGCTCGTTCATCCGGGACAGGGGGCTAGGGGCCAACGTCCTGACTTTC. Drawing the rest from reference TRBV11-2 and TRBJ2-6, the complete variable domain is EAGVAQSPRYKIIEKRQSVAFWCNPISGHATLYWYQQILGQGPKLLIQFQNNGVVDDSQLPKDRFSAERLKGVDSTLKIQPAKLEDSAVYLCASSSFIRDRGLGANVLTFGAGSRLTVL.

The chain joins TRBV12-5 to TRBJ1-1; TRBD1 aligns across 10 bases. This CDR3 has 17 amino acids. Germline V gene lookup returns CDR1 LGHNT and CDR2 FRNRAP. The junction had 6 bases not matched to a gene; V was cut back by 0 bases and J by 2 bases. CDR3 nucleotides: TGTGCTAGTGGTTTGGTACTAGGACAGGGGGTAAACACTGAAGCTTTCTTT. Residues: CASGLVLGQGVNTEAFF.

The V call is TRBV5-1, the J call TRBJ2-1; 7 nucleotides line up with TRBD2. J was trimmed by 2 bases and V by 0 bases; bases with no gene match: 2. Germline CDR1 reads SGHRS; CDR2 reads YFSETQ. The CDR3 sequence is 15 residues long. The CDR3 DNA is TGCGCCAGCAGCTTGGTAACTAGCGCCTACAATGAGCAGTTCTTC. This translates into CASSLVTSAYNEQFF.

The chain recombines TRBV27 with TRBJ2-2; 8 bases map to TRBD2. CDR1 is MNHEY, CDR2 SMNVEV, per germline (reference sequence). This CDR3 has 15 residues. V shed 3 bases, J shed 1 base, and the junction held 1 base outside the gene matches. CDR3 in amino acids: CASSFLAGNTGELFF. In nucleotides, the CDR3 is TGTGCCAGCAGTTTCCTAGCGGGGAACACCGGGGAGCTGTTTTTT.

CDR3 sequence (DNA): TGTGCCAGCAGCTTAGCATCAGATACGCAGTATTTT. Protein product: CASSLASDTQYF. The chain uses TRBV11-2 and TRBJ2-3; D unresolved. V lost 1 base, J lost 4 bases, and 3 bases lay in between. Germline-derived CDR1 and CDR2 are SGHAT and FQNNGV. This CDR3 contains 12 residues.

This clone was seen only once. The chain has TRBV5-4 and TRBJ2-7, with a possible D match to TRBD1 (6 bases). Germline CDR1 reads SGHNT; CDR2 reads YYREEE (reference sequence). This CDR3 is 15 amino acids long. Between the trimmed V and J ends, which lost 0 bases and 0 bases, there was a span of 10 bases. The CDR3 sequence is CASSLAPGASYEQYF. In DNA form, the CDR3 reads TGTGCCAGCAGCTTGGCTCCAGGGGCCTCCTACGAGCAGTACTTC.

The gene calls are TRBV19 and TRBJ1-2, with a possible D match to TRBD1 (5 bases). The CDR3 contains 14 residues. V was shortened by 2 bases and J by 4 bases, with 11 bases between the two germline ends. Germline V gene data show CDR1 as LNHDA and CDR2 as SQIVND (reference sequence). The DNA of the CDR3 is TGTGCCAGTAGTATAAGGCAGGGCAGCTATGGCTACACCTTC. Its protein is CASSIRQGSYGYTF.

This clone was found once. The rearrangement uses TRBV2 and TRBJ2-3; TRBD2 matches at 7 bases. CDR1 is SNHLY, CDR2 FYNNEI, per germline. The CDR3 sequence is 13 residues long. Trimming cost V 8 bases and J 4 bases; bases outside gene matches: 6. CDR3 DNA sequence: TGTGCCAGCCAACTAGCGAATCCAGATACGCAGTATTTT. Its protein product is CASQLANPDTQYF.

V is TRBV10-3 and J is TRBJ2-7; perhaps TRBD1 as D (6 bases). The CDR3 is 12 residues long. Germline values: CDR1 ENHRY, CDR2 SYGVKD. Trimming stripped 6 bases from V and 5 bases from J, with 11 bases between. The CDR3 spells CAIRGRGDEQYF. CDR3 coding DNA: TGTGCCATCAGGGGCAGGGGTGACGAGCAGTACTTC.

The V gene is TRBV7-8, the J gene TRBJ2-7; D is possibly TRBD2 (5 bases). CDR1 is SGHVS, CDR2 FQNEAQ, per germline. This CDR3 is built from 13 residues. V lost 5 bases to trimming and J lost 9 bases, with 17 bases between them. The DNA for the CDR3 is TGTGCCAGCAGCCCAAACCCTGGAGGCGGGCAGTACTTC. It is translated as CASSPNPGGGQYF.

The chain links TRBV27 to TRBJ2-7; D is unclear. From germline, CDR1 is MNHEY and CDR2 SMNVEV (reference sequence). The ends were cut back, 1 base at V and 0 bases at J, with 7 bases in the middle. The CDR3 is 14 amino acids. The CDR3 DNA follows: TGTGCCAGCAGTTTATGGCTAGACTCCTACGAGCAGTACTTC. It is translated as CASSLWLDSYEQYF.

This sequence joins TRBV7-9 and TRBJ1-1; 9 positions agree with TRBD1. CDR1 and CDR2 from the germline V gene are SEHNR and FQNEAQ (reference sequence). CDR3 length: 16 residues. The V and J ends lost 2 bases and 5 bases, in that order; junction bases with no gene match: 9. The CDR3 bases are TGTGCCAGCAGCTTACCGGGACAGGGCATTAGGACTGAAGCTTTCTTT. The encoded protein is CASSLPGQGIRTEAFF.

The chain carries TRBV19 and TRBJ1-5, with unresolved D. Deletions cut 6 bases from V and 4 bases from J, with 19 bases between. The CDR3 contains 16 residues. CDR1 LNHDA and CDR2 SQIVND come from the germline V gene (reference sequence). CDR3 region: CASSLIRILANQPQHF. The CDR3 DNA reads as TGTGCCAGTAGCTTAATCAGGATTCTGGCGAATCAGCCCCAGCATTTT.

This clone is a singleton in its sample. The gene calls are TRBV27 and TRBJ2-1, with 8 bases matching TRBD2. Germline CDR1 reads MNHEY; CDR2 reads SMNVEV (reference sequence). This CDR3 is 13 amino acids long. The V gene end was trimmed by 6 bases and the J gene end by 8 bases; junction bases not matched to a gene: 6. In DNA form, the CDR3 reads TGTGCCAGCAGGTCCGGGGGGGCGGATGAGCAGTTCTTC. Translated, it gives CASRSGGADEQFF.

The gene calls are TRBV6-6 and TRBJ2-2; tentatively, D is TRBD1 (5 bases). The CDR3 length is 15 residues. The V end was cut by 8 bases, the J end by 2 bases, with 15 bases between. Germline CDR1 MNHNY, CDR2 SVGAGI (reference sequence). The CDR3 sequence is CASWPRQGNTGELFF. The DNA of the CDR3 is TGTGCCAGCTGGCCGCGGCAGGGAAACACCGGGGAGCTGTTTTTT.

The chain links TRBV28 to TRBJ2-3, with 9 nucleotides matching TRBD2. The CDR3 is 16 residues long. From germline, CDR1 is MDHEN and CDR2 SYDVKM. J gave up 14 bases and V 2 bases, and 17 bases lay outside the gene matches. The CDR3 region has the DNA TGTGCCAGCAGTTTAAGGGCTAGCGGGAAGAGGGGAGCTCCGTATTTT. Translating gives CASSLRASGKRGAPYF.